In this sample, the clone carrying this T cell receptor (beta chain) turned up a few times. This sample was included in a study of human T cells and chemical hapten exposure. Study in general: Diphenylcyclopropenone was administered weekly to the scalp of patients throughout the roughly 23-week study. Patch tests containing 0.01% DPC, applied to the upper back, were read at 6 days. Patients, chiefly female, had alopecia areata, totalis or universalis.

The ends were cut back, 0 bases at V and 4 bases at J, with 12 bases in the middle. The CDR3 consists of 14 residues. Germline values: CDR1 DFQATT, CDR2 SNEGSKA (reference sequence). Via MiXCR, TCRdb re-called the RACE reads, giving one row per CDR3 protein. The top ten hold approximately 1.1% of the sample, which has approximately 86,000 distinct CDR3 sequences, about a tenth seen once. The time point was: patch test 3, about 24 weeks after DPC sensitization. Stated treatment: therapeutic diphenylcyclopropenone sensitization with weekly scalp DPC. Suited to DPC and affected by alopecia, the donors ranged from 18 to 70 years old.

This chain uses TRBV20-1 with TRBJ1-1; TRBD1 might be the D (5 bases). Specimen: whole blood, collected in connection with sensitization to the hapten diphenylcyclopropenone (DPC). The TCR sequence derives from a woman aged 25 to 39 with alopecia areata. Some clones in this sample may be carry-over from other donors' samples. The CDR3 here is CSARDSGGSTEAFF. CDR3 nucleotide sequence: TGCAGTGCTAGAGATAGCGGGGGGAGCACTGAAGCTTTCTTT.